This T cell receptor (beta chain) originates from a study of blood T cell repertoires in COVID-19. Study details: Acute and convalescent COVID-19 samples came from the United States, Italy and Spain. PBMCs, B-cell-depleted T cells, or T cells provided the cDNA or gDNA that made up the material.

For this clone: The CDR3 does not close with the conserved phenylalanine or tryptophan, likely indicating a read error. No DNA is shown, since the ends of the CDR3 on it are uncertain; the CDR3 is the one TCRdb lists.

Per the study methods: Quantification of nucleated cells was approximated via reference gene primer amplification. TCRdb's table, derived via immunoSEQ multiplex PCR, lists solely in-frame clones and lacks some. V and J calls and clone size come straight from that table; D and trimming were deduced from the DNA. Altogether more than 150,000 clones are present, about 86% being singletons, with the ten largest covering 13% to 15%. This receptor was identified in a man aged 30 to 39 with active or convalescent COVID-19. Sequencing was performed on peripheral blood.

CDR3 loop: CASSHPFGTLPSWEFRPP. The V and J genes are TRBV18 and TRBJ1-2; the table's D call, TRBD1, has no DNA check behind it. The germline V gene encodes CDR1 KGHSH and CDR2 LQKENI. The CDR3 contains 18 residues when both ends are counted.